These 15 T cell receptor beta chains came from one sample sequenced in a study of spatial heterogeneity in lung cancer. TCRdb passed the 5' RACE reads through MiXCR, listing each CDR3 protein once. The sample shows 60,000 to 90,000 distinct CDR3 sequences, about an eighth of them seen only once. Time point noted: sample taken at primary tumor resection. Sequencing of whole RNA from tumor, nontumor lung or frozen PBMC involved no sorting. The sequencing used PBMCs, collected at surgery. The receptors stem from a male donor with early-stage non-small cell lung cancer.

Only a few counts were recorded for this clonotype. V is TRBV29-1 and J is TRBJ1-1; 8 bases align to TRBD1. V lost 7 bases and J lost 1; bases outside the gene matches: 2. Germline V lookup: CDR1 SQVTM, CDR2 ANQGSEA. The CDR3 is 12 residues long. The CDR3 reads CSGGQGNTEAFF. The CDR3 DNA reads as TGCAGCGGAGGACAGGGGAACACTGAAGCTTTCTTT.

With regard to this clonotype: One base away lies a much larger clone, so this may be a sequencing read error. The chain links TRBV4-2 to TRBJ1-4; D not certain. This CDR3 is 16 amino acids long. Germline CDR1 and CDR2: LGHNA and YNFKEQ. The V end lost 3 bases, the J end lost 5 bases, and 16 bases lay between the germline ends. CDR3 DNA: TGTGCCAGCAGCCAGGTGGCCGGCACTCCAAATGAAAAACTGTTTTTT. It codes for CASSQVAGTPNEKLFF.

This clonotype was recorded many times. The gene calls are TRBV9 and TRBJ2-1; D perhaps matches TRBD1 (6 bases). V lost 3 bases, J lost 0 bases, and 13 bases lay in between. This CDR3 comprises 16 residues. Germline V CDR1 and CDR2: SGDLS, YYNGEE. Written as DNA, the CDR3 is TGTGCCAGCAGCGCGGACAGCTCGAGCTCCTACAATGAGCAGTTCTTC. Translated, it gives CASSADSSSSYNEQFF.

The chain carries TRBV27 and TRBJ2-7, with D possibly TRBD1 on 6 matching bases. V lost 7 bases and J 5 bases, leaving 18 bases between the germline ends. CDR3 length equals 14 residues. CDR1 MNHEY and CDR2 SMNVEV come from the germline V gene (reference sequence). Here the CDR3 DNA reads TGTGCCAGCAACCAACAAGGACAGCTAGACGAGCAGTACTTC. Its protein product is CASNQQGQLDEQYF.

The genes are TRBV7-2 and TRBJ1-2, with 9 bases matching TRBD1. This CDR3 is 16 amino acids long. Trimming at V came to 3 bases and at J to 4 bases, leaving 9 bases not matched to a gene. Germline V gives CDR1 SGHTA, CDR2 FQGNSA. The CDR3 nucleotides read TGTGCCAGCAGCTTTGGGAGACAGGGGGTTACCTATGGCTACACCTTC. Translated, it gives CASSFGRQGVTYGYTF.

This chain links TRBV5-1 with TRBJ2-1; the D gene is possibly TRBD1 (6 bases). CDR1 and CDR2 from the germline V gene are SGHRS and YFSETQ. V was clipped by 7 bases and J by 4 bases, with 9 bases between them. The CDR3 spans 12 residues. The CDR3 protein is CASRDTYNEQFF. The CDR3, as DNA: TGCGCCAGCCGGGACACTTACAATGAGCAGTTCTTC.

This clonotype was counted only a few times. J is TRBJ2-6 and V is TRBV5-1, with D unclear. The CDR3 covers 16 residues. V was clipped by 0 bases and J by 0 bases, with 7 bases between them. Germline CDR1 reads SGHRS; CDR2 reads YFSETQ. The CDR3 DNA reads TGCGCCAGCAGCTTGGCCTTGGGCTCTGGGGCCAACGTCCTGACTTTC. It is translated as CASSLALGSGANVLTF.

The CDR3 DNA sequence: TGTGCCAGCAGCCCGACAGGGAGTCAAGAAAAACTGTTTTTT. This codes for CASSPTGSQEKLFF. The chain carries TRBV3-1 and TRBJ1-4; 7 bases map to TRBD1. Germline CDR1 LGHDT, CDR2 YNNKEL (reference sequence). The J segment lost 8 bases and the V segment lost 4 bases, leaving 7 bases of the junction unmatched. The CDR3 is made up of 14 amino acids. Full variable domain (remainder filled in from reference TRBV3-1 and TRBJ1-4): DTAVSQTPKYLVTQMGNDKSIKCEQNLGHDTMYWYKQDSKKFLKIMFSYNNKELIINETVPNRFSPKSPDKAHLNLHINSLELGDSAVYFCASSPTGSQEKLFFGSGTQLSVL.

In its sample, this clonotype was seen a few times. The chain has TRBV20-1 and TRBJ2-7; 12 nucleotides line up with TRBD1. The V gene end was trimmed by 5 bases and the J gene end by 7 bases; junction bases not matched to a gene: 9. The CDR3 totals 14 residues. Germline lookup yields CDR1 DFQATT and CDR2 SNEGSKA (reference sequence). The CDR3: CSAPSGTGGAEQYF. For the CDR3, the DNA is TGCAGTGCTCCTTCCGGGACAGGGGGCGCGGAGCAGTACTTC.

This clonotype was seen ten or more times. This chain uses TRBV11-2 with TRBJ2-3; D is unresolved. V was clipped by 2 bases and J by 4 bases, with 13 bases between them. The V gene's germline CDR1 is SGHAT and CDR2 FQNNGV. This CDR3 has 15 residues. CDR3 loop: CASSLMTQPADTQYF. CDR3 in DNA: TGTGCCAGCAGCTTAATGACTCAACCAGCAGATACGCAGTATTTT.

The sample holds a few counts of this clonotype. The chain combines TRBV7-9 with TRBJ1-3; 8 bases align to TRBD1. From germline, CDR1 is SEHNR and CDR2 FQNEAQ (reference sequence). The length of the CDR3 is 13 residues. V was clipped by 11 bases and J by 4 bases; unmatched bases: 7. In DNA form, the CDR3 reads TGTGCCGTACGACAGGGGTCCGGAAACACCATATATTTT. Encoded protein: CAVRQGSGNTIYF. The complete variable domain, with remaining parts taken from reference TRBV7-9 and TRBJ1-3, reads DTGVSQNPRHKITKRGQNVTFRCDPISEHNRLYWYRQTLGQGPEFLTYFQNEAQLEKSRLLSDRFSAERPKGSFSTLEIQRTEQGDSAMYLCAVRQGSGNTIYFGEGSWLTVV.

The chain carries TRBV11-2 and TRBJ1-3, with 8 bases fitting TRBD1. V gave up 5 bases and J gave up 4 bases; unmatched junction bases: 7. CDR3 length: 15 amino acids. Germline V gene sequence: CDR1 SGHAT, CDR2 FQNNGV. The CDR3 here is CASSHLGQVGNTIYF. DNA of the CDR3: TGTGCCAGCAGCCACCTGGGACAGGTGGGAAACACCATATATTTT.

This clonotype was detected ten times or more. V gene TRBV3-1 combines with J gene TRBJ2-5, with TRBD1 as a possible D gene (5 bases). The V gene lost 2 bases and the J gene lost 5 bases, with 9 bases spanning the gap. CDR1 and CDR2 (germline): LGHDT, YNNKEL (reference sequence). The length of the CDR3 is 13 residues. CDR3 DNA sequence: TGTGCCAGCAGCCAACGACAGCCGGAGACCCAGTACTTC. Translation: CASSQRQPETQYF.

In this sample, this clonotype turned up many times. This sequence joins TRBV4-1 and TRBJ2-7; TRBD1 matches at 8 bases. Trimming at V came to 3 bases and at J to 2 bases, leaving 6 bases not matched to a gene. This CDR3 comprises 15 residues. Looked up from germline, CDR1 is MGHRA and CDR2 is YSYEKL. CDR3 sequence: CASSQTTGEAYEQYF. The CDR3 DNA reads as TGCGCCAGCAGCCAGACGACAGGGGAAGCCTACGAGCAGTACTTC.

Notes on this clonotype: The junction departs from germline at one end; a sequencing error may be responsible. The genes are TRBV15 and TRBJ2-3; D possibly corresponds to TRBD2 (5 bases). CDR1 and CDR2 (germline): LNHNV, YYDKDF (reference sequence). The CDR3 runs 15 residues. CDR3 region: CAISSEDLDTDTQYF. The CDR3, as DNA: TGTGCCATCAGCAGTGAGGACTTGGACACAGATACGCAGTATTTT.